This T cell receptor (beta chain) appears in the sequencing data of a study of human T cells and chemical hapten exposure. Study in general: Once 0.01% DPC had been applied to the upper back by patch test, readings were taken at 6 days.

This clonotype was seen a few times. What it binds is unknown. TCRdb called the RACE reads again in MiXCR, with one record for every CDR3 protein. This sample has tens of thousands of distinct CDR3 sequences; approximately 11% occur once, and the top ten carry less than 2.5%. Trimming left V 4 bases short and J 5 bases short, with 15 bases between. The length of the CDR3 is 14 residues. CDR1 SGHKS and CDR2 YYEKEE come from the germline V gene (reference sequence). The study's findings and limits: Once DPC sensitization occurred, TCRs above 1 in 1000 frequency showed no change.

Indicated time point: patch test 2, 6 weeks after DPC sensitization. Treatment in this sample: therapeutic diphenylcyclopropenone sensitization with weekly scalp DPC. Every donor had alopecia and was 18 to 70 years old; all were suitable for DPC. The sample here was whole blood, taken in connection with sensitization to the hapten diphenylcyclopropenone (DPC). This receptor was obtained from a man aged 40-49 years with alopecia areata. Some clones in this sample may be carry-over from other donors' samples. V usage is TRBV5-5 and J usage is TRBJ1-1, with D tentatively TRBD1 (6 bases). The CDR3 loop reads CASSMRGSGTEAFF. The CDR3 coding sequence is TGTGCCAGCAGCATGAGGGGGTCTGGGACTGAAGCTTTCTTT.